Here is one TCR beta chain with its context. This entry belongs to a study of T cell responses to AZD1222 COVID-19 vaccine. The CDR3 has 16 amino acids. Germline V gene sequence: CDR1 SGHDT, CDR2 YYEEEE. Trimming left V 4 bases short and J 7 bases short, with 21 bases between. Profiling relied on immunoSEQ multiplex PCR, and the TCRdb table lists in-frame clones only, not all of them. This table has approximately 120,000 clones, roughly nine tenths appearing once. V is TRBV5-6 and J is TRBJ2-1; D possibly corresponds to TRBD2 (6 bases). The sequencing here drew on peripheral blood, taken on day 0 of AZD1222 vaccination. This sequence was found in an adult in good health. The chain's CDR3 is CASSLNSWARGNEQFF. For the CDR3, the DNA is TGTGCCAGCAGCCTGAACAGCTGGGCCCGGGGGAATGAGCAGTTCTTC. The full variable domain, rest sourced from reference TRBV5-6 and TRBJ2-1, is DAGVTQSPTHLIKTRGQQVTLRCSPKSGHDTVSWYQQALGQGPQFIFQYYEEEERQRGNFPDRFSGHQFPNYSSELNVNALLLGDSALYLCASSLNSWARGNEQFFGPGTRLTVL.